Listed below are T cell receptor beta chains from one sample, sequenced in a study of CD8+ T cells in alopecia areata. The data were produced by immunoSEQ multiplex PCR, yet TCRdb's version contains in-frame clones alone and is incomplete. Among about 200,000 clones listed, roughly three fifths were seen once. Source: CD4+ T cells sorted from blood, taken at roughly week 49, from a patient treated with tofacitinib. The receptors come from a human donor with alopecia areata. Both conserved end residues are part of each CDR3. A D gene is named only where the DNA matches it firmly. Clone size is stated in some rows and not others, as once, few, many or a class when expanded.

CASSGTRVVSSNQPQHF,TGTGCCAGCAGTGGGACCCGGGTCGTTTCTAGCAATCAGCCCCAGCATTTT,-,TRBV28,TRBJ1-5,-
CASMTGQGNQPQHF,TGTGCCAGTATGACGGGACAGGGCAATCAGCCCCAGCATTTT,-,TRBV19,TRBJ1-5,TRBD1
CSVEEMRGRTDTQYF,TGCAGCGTTGAAGAAATGCGGGGCCGCACAGATACGCAGTATTTT,few,TRBV29-1,TRBJ2-3,-
CAWSKGGATNEKLFF,TGTGCCTGGAGTAAGGGCGGAGCAACTAATGAAAAACTGTTTTTT,-,TRBV30,TRBJ1-4,-
CASSQEIGLAGEQYF,TGTGCCAGCAGCCAAGAGATCGGACTAGCGGGGGAGCAGTACTTC,few,TRBV4-2,TRBJ2-7,TRBD2
CASRGTGFGTEAFF,TGCGCCAGCAGAGGGACAGGGTTCGGCACTGAAGCTTTCTTT,few,TRBV5-1,TRBJ1-1,TRBD1
CASSSNYGYTF,TGTGCCAGCAGCTCGAACTATGGCTACACCTTC,-,TRBV7-2,TRBJ1-2,-
CAWEGVTEAFF,TGTGCCTGGGAGGGGGTCACTGAAGCTTTCTTT,-,TRBV30,TRBJ1-1,-
CSGLREGASRGYTF,TGCAGCGGCCTTCGGGAGGGGGCGTCCCGTGGCTACACCTTC,-,TRBV29-1,TRBJ1-2,TRBD1
CASSLSVGNTEAFF,TGTGCCAGCAGTTTATCGGTCGGGAACACTGAAGCTTTCTTT,-,TRBV27,TRBJ1-1,-
CAGQGADGYTF,TGTGCCGGCCAGGGGGCGGATGGCTACACCTTC,-,TRBV30,TRBJ1-2,TRBD1
CAWSHGGTGRGDGYTF,TGTGCCTGGAGTCATGGCGGGACAGGGAGGGGCGATGGCTACACCTTC,-,TRBV30,TRBJ1-2,TRBD1
CSGGRGANSYNEQFF,TGCAGCGGGGGGCGCGGGGCCAACTCCTACAATGAGCAGTTCTTC,-,TRBV29-1,TRBJ2-1,-
CASTLTGVGTTNEKLFF,TGTGCCAGCACCCTGACAGGGGTGGGCACAACTAATGAAAAACTGTTTTTT,-,TRBV28,TRBJ1-4,TRBD1
CSVQAGAQETQYF,TGCAGCGTTCAGGCTGGGGCACAAGAGACCCAGTACTTC,once,TRBV29-1,TRBJ2-5,-
CASSEWDRGPSHYGYTF,TGTGCCAGCAGTGAATGGGACAGGGGGCCGTCCCACTATGGCTACACCTTC,few,TRBV6-4,TRBJ1-2,TRBD1
CASSQQLRTSGNEQFF,TGCGCCAGCAGCCAACAACTCCGGACTAGCGGCAATGAGCAGTTCTTC,-,TRBV4-3,TRBJ2-1,TRBD2
CAWSTQGTGQPQHF,TGTGCCTGGAGTACCCAGGGGACGGGTCAGCCCCAGCATTTT,-,TRBV30,TRBJ1-5,-
CASSQEGLGVMEAFF,TGCGCCAGCAGCCAAGAGGGTTTAGGGGTAATGGAAGCTTTCTTT,-,TRBV4-3,TRBJ1-1,-
CSVGDRVIHEQFF,TGCAGCGTTGGGGACAGGGTCATCCATGAGCAGTTCTTC,-,TRBV29-1,TRBJ2-1,TRBD1
CASSLRPPGDNEQFF,TGTGCCAGCAGCCTTAGACCTCCGGGGGACAATGAGCAGTTCTTC,few,TRBV11-1,TRBJ2-1,-
CASSVRRGESTDTQYF,TGCGCCAGCAGCGTTCGTCGGGGGGAGAGCACAGATACGCAGTATTTT,-,TRBV5-1,TRBJ2-3,TRBD2
CSASFGPGYTF,TGCAGTGCTAGTTTCGGCCCGGGCTACACCTTC,-,TRBV20-1,TRBJ1-2,-
CAKQSTSLNEQFF,TGTGCCAAACAAAGTACTAGCTTGAATGAGCAGTTCTTC,-,TRBV7-2,TRBJ2-1,-
CATSMGGEQPQHF,TGTGCCACCAGCATGGGGGGCGAACAGCCCCAGCATTTT,-,TRBV2,TRBJ1-5,-
CSVIGLAGGTDTQYF,TGCAGCGTTATAGGACTAGCGGGGGGGACCGATACGCAGTATTTT,-,TRBV29-1,TRBJ2-3,TRBD2
CASSEGPSEQFF,TGCGCCAGCAGTGAGGGACCGAGTGAGCAGTTCTTC,-,TRBV10-1,TRBJ2-1,-